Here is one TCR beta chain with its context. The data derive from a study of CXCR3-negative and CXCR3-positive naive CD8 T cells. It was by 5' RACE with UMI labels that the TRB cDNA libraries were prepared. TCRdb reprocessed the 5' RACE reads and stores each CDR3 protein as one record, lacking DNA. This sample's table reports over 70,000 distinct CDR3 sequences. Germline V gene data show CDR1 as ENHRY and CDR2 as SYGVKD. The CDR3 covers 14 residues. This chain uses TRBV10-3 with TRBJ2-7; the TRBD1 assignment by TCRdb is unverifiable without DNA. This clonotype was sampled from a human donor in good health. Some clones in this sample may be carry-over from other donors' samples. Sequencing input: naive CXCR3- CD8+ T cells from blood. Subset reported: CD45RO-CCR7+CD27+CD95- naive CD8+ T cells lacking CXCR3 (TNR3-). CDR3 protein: CAISDPGGDYEQYF.